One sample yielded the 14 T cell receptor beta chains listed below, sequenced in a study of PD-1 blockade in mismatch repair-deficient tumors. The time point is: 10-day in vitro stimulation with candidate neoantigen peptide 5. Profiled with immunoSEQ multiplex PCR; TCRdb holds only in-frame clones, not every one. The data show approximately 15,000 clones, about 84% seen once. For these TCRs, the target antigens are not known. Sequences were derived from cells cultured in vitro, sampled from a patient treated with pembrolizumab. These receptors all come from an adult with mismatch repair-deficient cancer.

The CDR3 spells CASSLTGDSPLHF. As DNA, the CDR3 is TGTGCCAGCAGTTTAACAGGGGATTCACCCCTCCACTTT. The V gene is TRBV28, the J gene TRBJ1-6, with 7 bases identical to TRBD1. The CDR3 spans 13 residues. CDR1 is MDHEN, CDR2 SYDVKM, per germline. The V segment lost 2 bases and the J segment 8 bases; nucleotides outside the gene matches: 0. Full variable domain (outside the CDR3, taken from reference TRBV28 and TRBJ1-6): DVKVTQSSRYLVKRTGEKVFLECVQDMDHENMFWYRQDPGLGLRLIYFSYDVKMKEKGDIPEGYSVSREKKERFSLILESASTNQTSMYLCASSLTGDSPLHFGNGTRLTVT.

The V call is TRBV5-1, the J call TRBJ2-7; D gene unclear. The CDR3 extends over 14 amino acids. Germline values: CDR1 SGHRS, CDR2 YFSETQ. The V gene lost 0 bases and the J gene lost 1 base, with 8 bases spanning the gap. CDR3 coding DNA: TGCGCCAGCAGCTTGGAAGGGCGTTCCTACGAGCAGTACTTC. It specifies CASSLEGRSYEQYF.

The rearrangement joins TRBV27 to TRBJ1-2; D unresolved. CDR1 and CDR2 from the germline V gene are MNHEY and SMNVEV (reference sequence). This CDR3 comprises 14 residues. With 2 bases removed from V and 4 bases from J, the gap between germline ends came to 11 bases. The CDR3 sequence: CASSLDSEAYGYTF. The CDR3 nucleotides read TGTGCCAGCAGTTTAGATTCTGAGGCCTATGGCTACACCTTC.

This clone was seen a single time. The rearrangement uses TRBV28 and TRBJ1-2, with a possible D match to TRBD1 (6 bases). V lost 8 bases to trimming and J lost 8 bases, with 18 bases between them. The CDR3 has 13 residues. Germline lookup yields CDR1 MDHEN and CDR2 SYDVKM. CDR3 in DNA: TGTGCCAGCTCTTTTCCTGACAGGATAGGCTACACCTTC. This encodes CASSFPDRIGYTF.

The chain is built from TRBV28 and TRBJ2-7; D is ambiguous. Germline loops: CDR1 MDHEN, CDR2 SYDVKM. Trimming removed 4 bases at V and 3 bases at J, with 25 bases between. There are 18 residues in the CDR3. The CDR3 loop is CASSSRGRSPKPGYEQYF. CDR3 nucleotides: TGTGCCAGCAGTTCCCGTGGAAGAAGCCCTAAACCCGGCTACGAGCAGTACTTC.

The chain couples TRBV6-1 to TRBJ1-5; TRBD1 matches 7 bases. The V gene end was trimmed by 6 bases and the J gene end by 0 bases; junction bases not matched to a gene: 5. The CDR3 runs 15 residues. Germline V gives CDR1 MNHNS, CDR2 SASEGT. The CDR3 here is CASRGQTNSNQPQHF. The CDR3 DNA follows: TGTGCCAGCAGGGGACAGACCAATAGCAATCAGCCCCAGCATTTT.

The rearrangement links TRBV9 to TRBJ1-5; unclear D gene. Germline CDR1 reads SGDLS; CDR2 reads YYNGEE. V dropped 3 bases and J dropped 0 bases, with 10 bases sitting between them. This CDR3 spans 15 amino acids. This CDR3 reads CASSADSLSNQPQHF. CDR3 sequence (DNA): TGTGCCAGCAGCGCGGACTCTCTTAGCAATCAGCCCCAGCATTTT.

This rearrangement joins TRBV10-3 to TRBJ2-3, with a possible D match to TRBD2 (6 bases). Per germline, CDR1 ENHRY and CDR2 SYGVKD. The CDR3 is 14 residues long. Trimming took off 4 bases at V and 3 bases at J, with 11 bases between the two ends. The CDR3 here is CAISVGGVTDTQYF. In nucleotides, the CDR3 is TGTGCCATCAGTGTCGGGGGAGTGACAGATACGCAGTATTTT.

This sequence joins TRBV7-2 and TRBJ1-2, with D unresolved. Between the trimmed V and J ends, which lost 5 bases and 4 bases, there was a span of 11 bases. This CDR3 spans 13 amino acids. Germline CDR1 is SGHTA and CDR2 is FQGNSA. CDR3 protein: CASSLSSAYGYTF. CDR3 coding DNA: TGTGCCAGCAGCCTTTCTTCGGCCTATGGCTACACCTTC.

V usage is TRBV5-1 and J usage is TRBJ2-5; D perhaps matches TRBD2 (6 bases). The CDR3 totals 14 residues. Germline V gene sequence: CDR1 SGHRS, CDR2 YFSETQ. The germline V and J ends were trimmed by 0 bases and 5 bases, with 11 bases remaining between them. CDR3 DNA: TGCGCCAGCAGCTTGGGCGGGGATGTGGAGACCCAGTACTTC. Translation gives CASSLGGDVETQYF.

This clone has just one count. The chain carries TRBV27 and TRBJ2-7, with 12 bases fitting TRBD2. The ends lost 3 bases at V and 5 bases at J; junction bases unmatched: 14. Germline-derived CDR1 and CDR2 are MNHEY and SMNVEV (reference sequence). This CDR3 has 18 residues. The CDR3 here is CASSFSTTSGSLSHEQYF. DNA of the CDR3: TGTGCCAGCAGTTTCTCCACGACTAGCGGGAGCCTAAGTCACGAGCAGTACTTC.

The CDR3 is CASSSQGGGAYNEQFF. The CDR3, as DNA: TGCGCCAGCAGCTCTCAAGGGGGTGGGGCGTACAATGAGCAGTTCTTC. The gene calls are TRBV5-1 and TRBJ2-1; TRBD1 might be the D (6 bases). The CDR3 loop spans 16 amino acids. Germline CDR1 SGHRS, CDR2 YFSETQ. Trimming pared 3 bases from V and 4 bases from J, leaving 17 bases between.

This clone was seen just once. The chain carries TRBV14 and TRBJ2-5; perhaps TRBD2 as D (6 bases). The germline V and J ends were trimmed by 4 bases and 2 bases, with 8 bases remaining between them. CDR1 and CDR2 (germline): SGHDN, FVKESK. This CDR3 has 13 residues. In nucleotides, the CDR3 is TGTGCCAGCAGCCTAGGACTACAAGAGACCCAGTACTTC. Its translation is CASSLGLQETQYF.

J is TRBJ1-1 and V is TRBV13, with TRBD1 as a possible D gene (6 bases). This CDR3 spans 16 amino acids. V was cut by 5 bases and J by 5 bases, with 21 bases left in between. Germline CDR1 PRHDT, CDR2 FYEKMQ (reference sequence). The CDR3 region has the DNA TGTGCCAGCAGCACGTACGGTCGACTTAGGGGGACTGAAGCTTTCTTT. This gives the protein CASSTYGRLRGTEAFF. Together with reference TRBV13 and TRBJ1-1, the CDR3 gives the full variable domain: AAGVIQSPRHLIKEKRETATLKCYPIPRHDTVYWYQQGPGQDPQFLISFYEKMQSDKGSIPDRFSAQQFSDYHSELNMSSLELGDSALYFCASSTYGRLRGTEAFFGQGTRLTVV.